A selection of T cell receptor beta chains follows, all from one sample in a study of cytomegalovirus exposure and HLA in healthy donors. Using immunoSEQ multiplex PCR, the repertoire was profiled, and TCRdb retains in-frame clones only, with some absent. Of around 120,000 clones detected, about 81% appear once; the ten largest clones hold 7.5% to 9.5%. The sample was PBMCs. The receptors here all came from a woman in her forties or fifties in good health and CMV-seropositive. The CDR3 runs from the conserved cysteine through the conserved F or W. The size of a clone is reported for some rows only, either as once, few or many, or as a class for expanded clones.

CDR3aa: CAGGQTKETQYF; abundance: few; v_gene: TRBV30; j_gene: TRBJ2-5
CDR3aa: CASSPGQSYEQYF; abundance: NA; v_gene: TRBV28; j_gene: TRBJ2-7
CDR3aa: CASSILAGAGNEQFF; abundance: NA; v_gene: TRBV19; j_gene: TRBJ2-1
CDR3aa: CASSTGTGTGNGYTF; abundance: once; v_gene: TRBV19; j_gene: TRBJ1-2
CDR3aa: CASSRDRVETQYF; abundance: NA; v_gene: TRBV19; j_gene: TRBJ2-5
CDR3aa: CASSQDVTREAADGYTF; abundance: NA; v_gene: TRBV4-2; j_gene: TRBJ1-2
CDR3aa: CASSDPSGLTYEQYF; abundance: NA; v_gene: TRBV6-1; j_gene: TRBJ2-7
CDR3aa: CASSLGGTSRFYNEQFF; abundance: once; v_gene: TRBV7-2; j_gene: TRBJ2-1
CDR3aa: CASSHFNIQYF; abundance: NA; v_gene: TRBV11-2; j_gene: TRBJ2-4
CDR3aa: CASSLNAGPYEQYF; abundance: NA; v_gene: TRBV7-6; j_gene: TRBJ2-7
CDR3aa: CASSPGTGWDQPQHF; abundance: once; v_gene: TRBV7-9; j_gene: TRBJ1-5
CDR3aa: CASSEGRGTEAFF; abundance: NA; v_gene: TRBV5-1; j_gene: TRBJ1-1
CDR3aa: CASSPLEVPTDTEAFF; abundance: few; v_gene: TRBV11-3; j_gene: TRBJ1-1
CDR3aa: CASSQGGTGGWETQYF; abundance: NA; v_gene: TRBV4-3; j_gene: TRBJ2-5
CDR3aa: CASSLDQGEQFF; abundance: NA; v_gene: TRBV5-4; j_gene: TRBJ2-1
CDR3aa: CAWTPGDGSSYEQYF; abundance: NA; v_gene: TRBV30; j_gene: TRBJ2-7
CDR3aa: CASSRLTGAKETQYF; abundance: NA; v_gene: TRBV4-3; j_gene: TRBJ2-5
CDR3aa: CASSPYPGQGYEQYF; abundance: NA; v_gene: TRBV7-2; j_gene: TRBJ2-7
CDR3aa: CASSYRGWYANYGYTF; abundance: NA; v_gene: TRBV28; j_gene: TRBJ1-2
CDR3aa: CASTLTGYEQYF; abundance: NA; v_gene: TRBV11-2; j_gene: TRBJ2-7
CDR3aa: CASSLVLATYEQYF; abundance: few; v_gene: TRBV11-3; j_gene: TRBJ2-7
CDR3aa: CASSLPGLDYEQYF; abundance: NA; v_gene: TRBV7-2; j_gene: TRBJ2-7
CDR3aa: CALRWSRSGNTIYF; abundance: NA; v_gene: TRBV23-1; j_gene: TRBJ1-3
CDR3aa: CASSYSSARSRYTF; abundance: NA; v_gene: TRBV6-5; j_gene: TRBJ1-2
CDR3aa: CASSLDGRGVNTEAFF; abundance: NA; v_gene: TRBV7-9; j_gene: TRBJ1-1
CDR3aa: CASSIEAGDPEQYF; abundance: few; v_gene: TRBV19; j_gene: TRBJ2-7
CDR3aa: CASSLPLAGVGTGELFF; abundance: NA; v_gene: TRBV5-8; j_gene: TRBJ2-2
CDR3aa: CASSMRLDRLYGYTF; abundance: NA; v_gene: TRBV19; j_gene: TRBJ1-2
CDR3aa: CASSELAGGYNEQFF; abundance: NA; v_gene: TRBV25-1; j_gene: TRBJ2-1
CDR3aa: CASSYSGAASQPQHF; abundance: NA; v_gene: TRBV6-5; j_gene: TRBJ1-5
CDR3aa: CASSPPTVSTDTQYF; abundance: NA; v_gene: TRBV7-9; j_gene: TRBJ2-3
CDR3aa: CASSLSPRETQYF; abundance: NA; v_gene: TRBV7-3; j_gene: TRBJ2-5
CDR3aa: CAIGQGGETQYF; abundance: NA; v_gene: TRBV10-3; j_gene: TRBJ2-5
CDR3aa: CASSWTRQTEAFF; abundance: NA; v_gene: TRBV7-2; j_gene: TRBJ1-1
CDR3aa: CASSPGTQGADTQYF; abundance: many; v_gene: TRBV7-9; j_gene: TRBJ2-3
CDR3aa: CASSSGSRRAFF; abundance: NA; v_gene: TRBV11-2; j_gene: TRBJ1-1
CDR3aa: CASSKGQGGNQPQHF; abundance: few; v_gene: TRBV19; j_gene: TRBJ1-5
CDR3aa: CASLHGTGGTEAFF; abundance: NA; v_gene: TRBV6-1; j_gene: TRBJ1-1
CDR3aa: CASSSERGGGEQYF; abundance: NA; v_gene: TRBV9; j_gene: TRBJ2-7
CDR3aa: CASSLGGGRTDTQYF; abundance: once; v_gene: TRBV7-2; j_gene: TRBJ2-3
CDR3aa: CASSQEGGTEAFF; abundance: few; v_gene: TRBV4-3; j_gene: TRBJ1-1
CDR3aa: CSAEGGSPLHF; abundance: once; v_gene: TRBV20-1; j_gene: TRBJ1-6
CDR3aa: CASSESSHYLQETQYF; abundance: NA; v_gene: TRBV25-1; j_gene: TRBJ2-5
CDR3aa: CASPHAEGHKNGTQYF; abundance: NA; v_gene: TRBV19; j_gene: TRBJ2-5
CDR3aa: CSVERDRERAFF; abundance: NA; v_gene: TRBV29-1; j_gene: TRBJ1-1
CDR3aa: CASSLTDTQYF; abundance: NA; v_gene: TRBV4-2; j_gene: TRBJ2-3
CDR3aa: CASSFPTGYEQYF; abundance: NA; v_gene: TRBV5-4; j_gene: NA
CDR3aa: CASSQGQGRDIQYF; abundance: NA; v_gene: TRBV4-2; j_gene: TRBJ2-4
CDR3aa: CASSLGARGYTF; abundance: NA; v_gene: TRBV28; j_gene: TRBJ1-2
CDR3aa: CASSRDRGHYGYTF; abundance: NA; v_gene: TRBV11-2; j_gene: TRBJ1-2
CDR3aa: CASITGGGGNTEAFF; abundance: NA; v_gene: TRBV2; j_gene: TRBJ1-1
CDR3aa: CASSFGGSEETQYF; abundance: NA; v_gene: TRBV5-4; j_gene: TRBJ2-5
CDR3aa: CASSLEGYNTGELFF; abundance: once; v_gene: TRBV27; j_gene: TRBJ2-2
CDR3aa: CASSLTPGGYEQYF; abundance: NA; v_gene: TRBV7-2; j_gene: TRBJ2-7
CDR3aa: CAISESTGGDQPQHF; abundance: NA; v_gene: TRBV10-3; j_gene: TRBJ1-5